The 3 T cell receptor beta chains presented below share a single source sample, sequenced in a study of cytomegalovirus exposure and HLA in healthy donors. PCR amplification relied on 60 Vbeta primers (plus 13 Jbeta primers). Clones were read by immunoSEQ multiplex PCR, and TCRdb kept only the in-frame ones, dropping some. The sample lists some 150,000 clones; 80% to 90% were seen once. Sequencing used PBMCs. These receptors were obtained from a woman between 18 and 30 years old in good health and CMV-seropositive.

The chain is built from TRBV18 and TRBJ1-2, with TRBD1 identical over 7 bases. The CDR3 runs to 12 residues. Germline trimming cut 7 bases from V and 2 bases from J; bases unmatched to any gene: 1. Germline assignment: CDR1 KGHSH and CDR2 LQKENI. The CDR3 DNA follows: TGTGCCAGCTGGGACAGCAACTATGGCTACACCTTC. It is translated as CASWDSNYGYTF.

The chain uses TRBV20-1 and TRBJ1-2, with 8 bases identical to TRBD1. Unmatched junction bases numbered 5, after V lost 6 bases and J lost 8 bases. The CDR3 consists of 11 residues. Germline V gene sequence: CDR1 DFQATT, CDR2 SNEGSKA (reference sequence). The chain's CDR3 is CSALTGVGYTF. CDR3 nucleotides: TGCAGTGCCCTGACAGGGGTGGGCTACACCTTC.

This chain connects TRBV4-2 to TRBJ1-4; 7 nucleotides align to TRBD1. This CDR3 has 15 residues. In germline, CDR1 is LGHNA, CDR2 YNFKEQ. V lost 0 bases to trimming and J lost 6 bases; unmatched junction nucleotides: 4. CDR3 nucleotide sequence: TGTGCCAGCAGCCAAGAGACAGGGTCGGATGAAAAACTGTTTTTT. Its protein is CASSQETGSDEKLFF.